This T cell receptor (beta chain) was sequenced for a study of blood T cell repertoires in COVID-19. The overall study: From the United States, Italy and Spain came samples of acute and convalescent COVID-19. In each case, the material was cDNA or gDNA derived from T cells, B-cell-depleted T cells, or PBMCs.

Original processing methods: Reference gene primer amplification gave nucleated cell count estimates. Repertoires were generated with immunoSEQ multiplex PCR, while TCRdb's copy carries only in-frame clones and drops some. That table furnishes V, J and clone size, whereas the DNA furnished D and trimming. The sample yields roughly 100,000 clones, about 83% seen once. Trimming removed 11 bases from V and 6 bases from J; junction bases left unmatched: 8. The V gene's germline CDR1 is SNHLY and CDR2 FYNNEI. The CDR3 is made up of 12 amino acids. The clonotype originates from a man between 40 and 49 years old with active or convalescent COVID-19. The chain couples TRBV2 to TRBJ2-7; 9 positions match TRBD2. The sequencing input was peripheral blood. The CDR3 DNA reads as TGTGCCGGGGAGCGGGGGGCCGGCGAGCAGTACTTC. It yields the protein CAGERGAGEQYF.